This T cell receptor (beta chain) stems from a study of shared clonotypes between healthy human individuals. General study findings and limits: Naive subsets generally had larger estimated richness than memory subsets.

About this clone itself: No antigen is known for it.

Profiling relied on immunoSEQ multiplex PCR, and the TCRdb table lists in-frame clones only, not all of them. Of about 1 million clones listed, more than 65% are singletons. Healthy adults negative for HIV, lacking recent acute infections or vaccinations, served as donors. There are 15 residues in the CDR3. The germline gives CDR1 LNHNV, CDR2 YYDKDF (reference sequence). Unmatched junction bases numbered 1, after V lost 0 bases and J lost 0 bases. The chain couples TRBV15 to TRBJ2-7; 8 nucleotides agree with TRBD1. What was sequenced was memory CD4+ T cells sorted from blood. Subset denoted: CD45RA-negative fraction. This receptor was taken from a man aged 18-30 years in good health. The CDR3 DNA follows: TGTGCCACCAGCAGAGAGACAGGGGTCTCCTACGAGCAGTACTTC. Translation gives CATSRETGVSYEQYF.